The next 7 T cell receptor beta chains were all read from a single sample in a study of cytotoxic CD8 clonotypes in ibrutinib-treated CLL. Generated by immunoSEQ multiplex PCR, the TCRdb table keeps only in-frame clones and is missing some. The sample includes over 120,000 clones, over 75% of them seen just once. The material was PBMCs, obtained after 36 months of ibrutinib treatment. The receptors come from a human donor with chronic lymphocytic leukemia.

The rearrangement uses TRBV15 and TRBJ2-7; 7 bases align to TRBD1. The length of the CDR3 is 15 residues. Germline CDR1 LNHNV, CDR2 YYDKDF (reference sequence). J was trimmed by 3 bases and V by 1 base; bases with no gene match: 6. The CDR3 DNA reads as TGTGCCACCAGCAGAGGGAGACAGGGAAACTACGAGCAGTACTTC. Amino acid sequence: CATSRGRQGNYEQYF. Drawing the rest from reference TRBV15 and TRBJ2-7, the complete variable domain is DAMVIQNPRYQVTQFGKPVTLSCSQTLNHNVMYWYQQKSSQAPKLLFHYYDKDFNNEADTPDNFQSRRPNTSFCFLDIRSPGLGDTAMYLCATSRGRQGNYEQYFGPGTRLTVT.

The V call is TRBV6-5, the J call TRBJ2-1; the D gene is possibly TRBD2 (6 bases). V was pared by 6 bases and J by 10 bases, with 19 bases between. The CDR3 extends over 14 amino acids. Germline lookup yields CDR1 MNHEY and CDR2 SVGAGI. The CDR3 here is CASRTPWLSGEQFF. DNA of the CDR3: TGTGCCAGCAGAACCCCTTGGCTTAGCGGCGAGCAGTTCTTC.

The chain has TRBV6-5 and TRBJ1-2, with D possibly matching TRBD1 (6 bases). V was clipped by 2 bases and J by 4 bases, with 11 bases between them. Germline loops: CDR1 MNHEY, CDR2 SVGAGI. The CDR3 consists of 14 residues. The CDR3 loop reads CASSYAGQSYGYTF. CDR3 DNA: TGTGCCAGCAGTTACGCAGGACAGAGCTATGGCTACACCTTC.

This clone was picked up a small number of times. The chain has TRBV6-5 and TRBJ1-2; D gene unclear. CDR3 length equals 10 residues. Looked up from germline, CDR1 is MNHEY and CDR2 is SVGAGI. Trimming removed 8 bases from V and 4 bases from J, with 5 bases in between. This CDR3 reads CASRFYGYTF. The CDR3 bases are TGTGCCAGCCGTTTCTATGGCTACACCTTC.

V is TRBV29-1 and J is TRBJ2-3, with a possible D match to TRBD2 (5 bases). The V end was cut by 4 bases, the J end by 0 bases, with 14 bases between. The V gene's germline CDR1 is SQVTM and CDR2 ANQGSEA. The CDR3 is made up of 15 amino acids. The CDR3 nucleotides read TGCAGCGTTGTGGCATACGGGGATAGCACAGATACGCAGTATTTT. Translated: CSVVAYGDSTDTQYF.

This chain connects TRBV7-6 to TRBJ1-1; TRBD1 is a possible D gene (6 bases). The V gene lost 5 bases and the J gene lost 0 bases, with 16 bases spanning the gap. Germline CDR1 is SGHVS and CDR2 is FNYEAQ. The CDR3 length is 16 residues. The DNA of the CDR3 is TGTGCCAGCAGCCTACCGGACAGCTCTATGAACACTGAAGCTTTCTTT. This encodes CASSLPDSSMNTEAFF.

This clone was recorded a few times. The rearrangement links TRBV19 to TRBJ1-5; TRBD1 matches at 11 bases. This CDR3 has 14 residues. Germline CDR1 LNHDA, CDR2 SQIVND (reference sequence). Trimming at V came to 6 bases and at J to 6 bases, leaving 4 bases not matched to a gene. The CDR3 loop is CASSGTGGRQPQHF. The CDR3, as DNA: TGTGCCAGTAGCGGGACAGGGGGGCGTCAGCCCCAGCATTTT.